This T cell receptor beta chain originates from a study of T cell responses to AZD1222 COVID-19 vaccine. This clone was observed a single time. The antigen remains unidentified. Some clones are missing from TCRdb's copy, which holds only in-frame ones; the method was immunoSEQ multiplex PCR. The table includes 250,000 to 300,000 clones, 90% to 95% detected once. The CDR3 sequence is 15 residues long. With 0 bases removed from V and 4 bases from J, the gap between germline ends came to 10 bases. The germline CDR1 and CDR2 sequences are SGHRS and YFSETQ. General study results and limits: Donors skewed white British and female; clonal diversity was possibly underestimated. Mapped onto spike, vaccine-associated CD4 TCRs spanned it and were dominant at 160-218 and 743-854. Just a handful of AZD1222 recipients tested seropositive at baseline.

The specimen comprised peripheral blood, sampled 28 days after the second AZD1222 dose. This TCR derives from an adult who received the AZD1222 COVID-19 vaccine. The rearrangement joins TRBV5-1 to TRBJ2-2; D call uncertain. The CDR3 nucleotides are TGCGCCAGCAGCTTGGCCGCGAGAGGCACCGGGGAGCTGTTTTTT. It specifies CASSLAARGTGELFF.